The 5 T cell receptor beta chains listed next were all sequenced from one sample in a study of shared clonotypes between healthy human individuals. The method was immunoSEQ multiplex PCR; TCRdb's version includes in-frame clones alone and lacks a portion of them. The sample has over 1.5 million clones, approximately 98% seen once. Source material: naive CD4+ T cells sorted from blood. Subset indicated: CD45RA+ positively selected. Receptor source: a man aged 30 to 45 in good health.

The chain has TRBV5-4 and TRBJ2-3; TRBD1 agrees at 8 bases. In germline, CDR1 is SGHNT, CDR2 YYREEE (reference sequence). V lost 4 bases and J lost 4; bases outside the gene matches: 11. There are 16 residues in the CDR3. The CDR3 here is CASSLTGGSLADTQYF. The CDR3, as DNA: TGTGCCAGCAGCCTAACAGGGGGGAGTTTGGCAGATACGCAGTATTTT.

Concerning this clone itself: Within the sample, other DNA sequences also encode this same CDR3. The chain uses TRBV6-5 and TRBJ2-3; D may be TRBD2 (6 bases). The germline V and J ends were trimmed by 6 bases and 3 bases, with 7 bases remaining between them. Per germline, CDR1 MNHEY and CDR2 SVGAGI. The CDR3 loop spans 12 amino acids. This chain's CDR3 is CASRAGTDTQYF. The CDR3 coding sequence is TGTGCCAGCAGGGCGGGGACAGATACGCAGTATTTT.

The chain uses TRBV5-1 and TRBJ2-7; 10 bases agree with TRBD2. CDR3 size: 15 residues. Germline V gene sequence: CDR1 SGHRS, CDR2 YFSETQ. With V trimmed by 7 bases and J by 1 base, 8 bases remained unmatched. CDR3 residues: CASLGLADDSYEQYF. CDR3 bases: TGCGCCAGCTTAGGACTAGCGGACGATTCCTACGAGCAGTACTTC.

The V gene is TRBV7-6, the J gene TRBJ2-2; 12 nucleotides line up with TRBD2. Germline V gene sequence: CDR1 SGHVS, CDR2 FNYEAQ. The CDR3 sequence is 16 residues long. V lost 4 bases, J lost 8 bases, and 8 bases stayed unmatched. CDR3: CASSSTSGRSWGELFF. CDR3 nucleotide sequence: TGTGCCAGCAGCTCGACTAGCGGGAGATCATGGGGGGAGCTGTTTTTT.

The chain recombines TRBV19 with TRBJ1-1, with D unresolved. CDR3 length: 14 amino acids. Germline V CDR1 and CDR2: LNHDA, SQIVND (reference sequence). Trimming took 2 bases from V and 0 from J, leaving 7 bases between them. The CDR3 DNA reads TGTGCCAGTAGTATACAGGCCCTGAACACTGAAGCTTTCTTT. It encodes CASSIQALNTEAFF.